The 17 T cell receptor beta chains below all came from one sample that was sequenced in a study of OX40 agonist ivuxolimab in advanced cancers. Here immunoSEQ multiplex PCR was the method, and the copy in TCRdb shows in-frame clones only, minus some. The sample holds around 60,000 clones, 75% to 90% seen once. The sequences come from CD4+ or CD8+ T cells sorted from blood, collected in a trial of the OX40 agonist ivuxolimab. Source of these receptors: an adult with an advanced solid tumor such as melanoma, head and neck, liver or kidney cancer.

V is TRBV27 and J is TRBJ1-6; 8 bases fit TRBD1. Germline assignment: CDR1 MNHEY and CDR2 SMNVEV (reference sequence). J gave up 8 bases and V 4 bases, and 7 bases lay outside the gene matches. The CDR3 totals 15 residues. CDR3 in DNA: TGTGCCAGCAGTTCGACAGGGGTTTGGTATTCACCCCTCCACTTT. Translation gives CASSSTGVWYSPLHF.

The chain recombines TRBV6-6 with TRBJ2-7; D remains ambiguous. V lost 5 bases and J lost 3, with 14 bases in between. The CDR3 runs 14 residues. The germline V gene has CDR1 MNHNY and CDR2 SVGAGI (reference sequence). The CDR3, as DNA: TGTGCCAGCAGTAGACACGTCGGTTTCTACGAGCAGTACTTC. Protein: CASSRHVGFYEQYF.

The genes are TRBV28 and TRBJ2-7; D is ambiguous. Germline-derived CDR1 and CDR2 are MDHEN and SYDVKM. CDR3 length equals 17 residues. The V end lost 6 bases, the J end lost 3 bases, and 24 bases lay between the germline ends. The CDR3 DNA reads as TGTGCCAGCAGCTCCTTCCCCAGACAACCCTGGAGCTACGAGCAGTACTTC. This codes for CASSSFPRQPWSYEQYF.

This clone was seen only once. The V call is TRBV7-9, the J call TRBJ1-1, with a weak D call TRBD1 (5 bases). The CDR3 runs to 13 residues. CDR1 and CDR2 from the germline V gene are SEHNR and FQNEAQ (reference sequence). Trimming removed 4 bases from V and 7 bases from J, with 13 bases in between. The CDR3 coding sequence is TGTGCCAGCAGCTATGGAGGGGCAGATGAAGCTTTCTTT. It yields the protein CASSYGGADEAFF.

The chain couples TRBV2 to TRBJ2-4, with D perhaps TRBD2 (6 bases). Between the trimmed V and J ends, which lost 7 bases and 10 bases, there was a span of 20 bases. This CDR3 has 14 residues. The germline CDR1 and CDR2 sequences are SNHLY and FYNNEI. The CDR3 sequence is CASNGGKGGGIQYF. The CDR3 DNA reads as TGTGCCAGCAATGGGGGAAAGGGAGGAGGAATTCAGTACTTC.

The table lists this clone with a count of one. This chain links TRBV7-9 with TRBJ1-1; D not certain. The CDR3 is made up of 12 amino acids. V was pared by 8 bases and J by 0 bases, with 7 bases between. CDR1 is SEHNR and CDR2 is FQNEAQ in the germline V gene (reference sequence). CDR3 in DNA: TGTGCCAGCGGCGGATTGAACACTGAAGCTTTCTTT. Its translation: CASGGLNTEAFF.

The chain recombines TRBV6-5 with TRBJ1-2; TRBD1 matches at 7 bases. Germline CDR1 is MNHEY and CDR2 is SVGAGI. The CDR3 has 13 residues. Trimming at V came to 10 bases and at J to 4 bases, leaving 9 bases not matched to a gene. The CDR3 here is CATRGGKVYGYTF. In DNA form, the CDR3 reads TGTGCCACCAGGGGGGGGAAGGTCTATGGCTACACCTTC.

V gene TRBV9 combines with J gene TRBJ2-1; tentatively, D is TRBD2 (5 bases). The CDR3 totals 15 residues. Germline CDR1 reads SGDLS; CDR2 reads YYNGEE. V gave up 0 bases and J gave up 2 bases, with 9 bases separating them. CDR3 in amino acids: CASSVAGGPYNEQFF. CDR3 DNA sequence: TGTGCCAGCAGCGTAGCGGGCGGGCCCTACAATGAGCAGTTCTTC.

This chain joins TRBV6-5 and TRBJ2-1; no clear D gene. Germline CDR1 MNHEY, CDR2 SVGAGI. The CDR3 totals 12 residues. Between the trimmed V and J ends, which lost 11 bases and 6 bases, there was a span of 14 bases. The CDR3 loop is CACKPPGNEQFF. As DNA, the CDR3 is TGTGCCTGCAAACCCCCAGGCAATGAGCAGTTCTTC.

This clone was found a few times. V usage is TRBV5-1 and J usage is TRBJ2-7, with 7 positions matching TRBD1. Germline V CDR1 and CDR2: SGHRS, YFSETQ. Trimming took 2 bases from V and 1 from J; bases not matched to a gene: 27. This CDR3 spans 22 amino acids. This CDR3 is CASSFQSLRQGIDKPPSYEQYF. In DNA, the CDR3 is TGCGCCAGCAGCTTTCAGAGCCTAAGACAGGGTATTGATAAACCCCCTTCCTACGAGCAGTACTTC.

V usage is TRBV6-6 and J usage is TRBJ2-5; D possibly corresponds to TRBD2 (5 bases). V was pared by 2 bases and J by 2 bases, with 9 bases between. The CDR3 has 14 amino acids. Germline V gene data show CDR1 as MNHNY and CDR2 as SVGAGI (reference sequence). The CDR3 reads CASSYEGIQETQYF. The CDR3 bases are TGTGCCAGCAGTTACGAGGGAATTCAAGAGACCCAGTACTTC.

Only a few counts were recorded for this clone. The V and J genes are TRBV21-1 and TRBJ2-1; the table's D call, TRBD1, was not checked against the DNA. TRBV21-1 is deemed a pseudogene. CDR3 size: 17 residues. The CDR3 nucleotides read TGTGCCAGCAGCAAAGAACGTAATGGCAGGGCGTACGTTGAGCAGTTCTTC. It translates to CASSKERNGRAYVEQFF.

The rearrangement joins TRBV6-6 to TRBJ2-1; D is perhaps TRBD2 (7 bases). The CDR3 length is 13 residues. Germline assignment: CDR1 MNHNY and CDR2 SVGAGI (reference sequence). V was shortened by 3 bases and J by 10 bases, with 13 bases between the two germline ends. This CDR3 is CASSYLKGGEQFF. DNA for the CDR3: TGTGCCAGCAGTTATTTAAAGGGGGGGGAGCAGTTCTTC.

This chain uses TRBV15 with TRBJ2-3, with D perhaps TRBD2 (5 bases). Per the germline V gene, CDR1 is LNHNV and CDR2 is YYDKDF (reference sequence). Trimming removed 2 bases from V and 2 bases from J, with 8 bases in between. The CDR3 sequence is 14 residues long. The CDR3 DNA is TGTGCCACCAGCAGAATTCTAGCCACAGATACGCAGTATTTT. Its protein product is CATSRILATDTQYF.

This chain links TRBV10-3 with TRBJ2-2, with TRBD2 identical over 11 bases. The CDR3 loop spans 17 amino acids. The V and J ends lost 7 bases and 4 bases, in that order; junction bases with no gene match: 11. Germline CDR1 is ENHRY and CDR2 is SYGVKD. CDR3: CAITTLAGGGGTGELFF. CDR3 DNA: TGTGCCATCACGACGCTAGCGGGAGGAGGCGGCACCGGGGAGCTGTTTTTT.

CDR3 sequence reads: CASSPGQVYNEQFF. In DNA, the CDR3 is TGTGCCAGCAGCCCTGGACAGGTTTACAATGAGCAGTTCTTC. The gene calls are TRBV5-8 and TRBJ2-1; 7 bases are a match to TRBD1. Germline CDR1 is SGHTS and CDR2 is YDEGEE. Trimming cost V 4 bases and J 4 bases; bases outside gene matches: 5. CDR3 length: 14 amino acids.

The V call is TRBV10-1, the J call TRBJ1-1; the D gene is possibly TRBD1 (6 bases). The CDR3 extends over 16 amino acids. Germline values: CDR1 WNHNN, CDR2 SYGVQD (reference sequence). Trimming removed 5 bases at V and 4 bases at J, with 20 bases between. The CDR3: CASSPLGQPRTTEAFF. For the CDR3, the DNA is TGCGCCAGCAGTCCGCTCGGACAGCCTCGAACCACTGAAGCTTTCTTT.